This T cell receptor beta chain was observed in a study of identical twins. Unique molecular identifiers were present on the cDNA, and a universal primer site came from template switching. TCRdb reprocessed the 5' RACE reads with MiXCR, giving one entry per CDR3 protein. This sample has approximately 590,000 distinct CDR3 sequences, with over 8.5% found just once. About this clonotype itself: The antigen remains undetermined.

This CDR3 has 16 residues. Trimming took 6 bases from V and 2 from J; bases not matched to a gene: 10. Study results and limitations: Analyses of zero insertions could be partly confounded by invariant MAIT and iNKT cells.

These data also formed part of another study, on yellow fever vaccine responses in identical twins.

The TCR comes from a woman in her late teens or twenties in good health. Sequenced material: PBMCs. The V and J genes are TRBV12-3 or TRBV12-4 and TRBJ2-3, with 8 bases identical to TRBD2. The CDR3 here is CASSPGGAGLTDTQYF. CDR3 coding DNA: TGTGCCAGCAGCCCCGGGGGGGCGGGCCTCACAGATACGCAGTATTTT.